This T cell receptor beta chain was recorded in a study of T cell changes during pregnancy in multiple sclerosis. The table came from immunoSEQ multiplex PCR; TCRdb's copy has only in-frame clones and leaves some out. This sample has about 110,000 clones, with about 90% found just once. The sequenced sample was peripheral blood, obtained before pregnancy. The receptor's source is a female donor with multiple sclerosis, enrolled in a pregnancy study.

This CDR3 is CATSRNILAGANTGELFF. The CDR3 region has the DNA TGTGCCACCAGCAGAAATATACTAGCGGGGGCAAACACCGGGGAGCTGTTTTTT. The chain is built from TRBV15 and TRBJ2-2; TRBD2 matches at 11 bases. Germline V gene sequence: CDR1 LNHNV, CDR2 YYDKDF (reference sequence). J was trimmed by 2 bases and V by 2 bases; bases with no gene match: 7. The length of the CDR3 is 18 residues.